The 13 T cell receptor beta chains reported below all come from one sample, sequenced in a study of beta chain features in type 1 diabetes. The isolated RNA, all of it, was reverse transcribed, so expressed TCRB transcripts were what got sequenced. Generated by immunoSEQ multiplex PCR, the TCRdb table keeps only in-frame clones and is missing some. The data show just over 450,000 clones, with roughly 30% seen just once and around 0.065% held by the top ten. The sequenced material came from naive CD4+ T cells from blood. The receptor set was obtained from a man between 18 and 29 years old in good health.

This clone was recorded a few times. The J gene is TRBJ2-3, the V gene TRBV13; D remains unclear. CDR1 and CDR2 (germline): PRHDT, FYEKMQ (reference sequence). The CDR3 sequence is 13 residues long. The V and J ends lost 1 base and 6 bases respectively, with 8 bases between them. CDR3 protein: CASSLVREDTQYF. DNA for the CDR3: TGTGCCAGCAGCTTAGTCCGTGAGGATACGCAGTATTTT. Based on the CDR3 plus reference TRBV13 and TRBJ2-3, the full variable domain is AAGVIQSPRHLIKEKRETATLKCYPIPRHDTVYWYQQGPGQDPQFLISFYEKMQSDKGSIPDRFSAQQFSDYHSELNMSSLELGDSALYFCASSLVREDTQYFGPGTRLTVL.

The table lists this clone with a few counts. J is TRBJ1-3 and V is TRBV30; D not certain. V dropped 3 bases and J dropped 2 bases, with 14 bases sitting between them. Germline values: CDR1 GTSNPN, CDR2 SVGIG (reference sequence). The CDR3 is 15 amino acids. CDR3 sequence: CAWSREVSAGNTIYF. CDR3 nucleotides: TGTGCCTGGAGCCGGGAGGTTTCGGCTGGAAACACCATATATTTT.

This clone came up a few times. This rearrangement joins TRBV29-1 to TRBJ2-2, with D possibly called TRBD1 or TRBD2 (5 bases each). Trimming took off 1 base at V and 8 bases at J, with 14 bases between the two ends. CDR1 SQVTM and CDR2 ANQGSEA come from the germline V gene. This CDR3 region has 14 residues. The CDR3: CSVEAPPGRGELFF. The CDR3 nucleotides read TGCAGCGTTGAAGCGCCTCCGGGACGGGGGGAGCTGTTTTTT.

Only a few counts were recorded for this clone. V usage is TRBV29-1 and J usage is TRBJ2-7; D is unresolved. There are 11 residues in the CDR3. Germline assignment: CDR1 SQVTM and CDR2 ANQGSEA. V gave up 5 bases and J gave up 6 bases, with 11 bases separating them. For the CDR3, the DNA is TGCAGCGTTCCTCGAGAACCCGAGCAGTACTTC. It codes for CSVPREPEQYF.

The chain recombines TRBV7-2 with TRBJ2-1, with a possible D match to TRBD1 (6 bases). Germline V gene data show CDR1 as SGHTA and CDR2 as FQGNSA. The CDR3 runs to 15 residues. V gave up 4 bases and J gave up 3 bases, with 13 bases separating them. The CDR3 DNA reads TGTGCCAGCAGCTACCGGGACAAGATCTACAATGAGCAGTTCTTC. This encodes CASSYRDKIYNEQFF.

This clone has more than one count but fewer than ten. CDR3: CASPGQGCYGYTF. The CDR3 coding sequence is TGTGCCAGCCCGGGACAGGGGTGCTATGGCTACACCTTC. The chain uses TRBV27 and TRBJ1-2; TRBD1 agrees at 10 bases. The germline V gene has CDR1 MNHEY and CDR2 SMNVEV (reference sequence). V dropped 8 bases and J dropped 4; count of bases not matched to a gene: 4. The CDR3 is made up of 13 amino acids.

This clone was found a few times. This chain links TRBV5-1 with TRBJ2-7; D is perhaps TRBD1 (6 bases). Trimming left V 0 bases short and J 5 bases short, with 12 bases between. Germline CDR1 reads SGHRS; CDR2 reads YFSETQ. This CDR3 region has 14 residues. The CDR3 DNA reads as TGCGCCAGCAGCTTGGCCTCACAGGGAGACGAGCAGTACTTC. It is translated as CASSLASQGDEQYF. The complete variable domain, with remaining parts taken from reference TRBV5-1 and TRBJ2-7, reads KAGVTQTPRYLIKTRGQQVTLSCSPISGHRSVSWYQQTPGQGLQFLFEYFSETQRNKGNFPGRFSGRQFSNSRSEMNVSTLELGDSALYLCASSLASQGDEQYFGPGTRLTVT.

This clone was seen more than once but under ten times. The V call is TRBV5-1, the J call TRBJ2-1; D unresolved. V was pared by 3 bases and J by 8 bases, with 6 bases between. The germline V gene has CDR1 SGHRS and CDR2 YFSETQ. The CDR3 is 11 amino acids. CDR3 coding DNA: TGCGCCAGCAGCTCGAACCATGAGCAGTTCTTC. It translates to CASSSNHEQFF.

This clone turned up a few times. The chain couples TRBV5-1 to TRBJ2-1, with 11 bases aligning to TRBD2. The germline V gene encodes CDR1 SGHRS and CDR2 YFSETQ. The CDR3 contains 14 residues. The J segment lost 12 bases and the V segment lost 4 bases, leaving 9 bases of the junction unmatched. The CDR3 region is CASSLGLAVQGQFF. Written as DNA, the CDR3 is TGCGCCAGCAGCCTGGGACTAGCGGTTCAGGGGCAGTTCTTC.

This clone was counted a few times. The chain joins TRBV10-3 to TRBJ2-1, with D unclear. Germline V CDR1 and CDR2: ENHRY, SYGVKD. CDR3 size: 14 residues. V dropped 4 bases and J dropped 7 bases, with 14 bases sitting between them. The CDR3 DNA follows: TGTGCCATCAGTGCACTGAGCGTAAAGAATGAGCAGTTCTTC. Its translation is CAISALSVKNEQFF.

The chain uses TRBV30 and TRBJ2-7, with 8 positions matching TRBD2. Per the germline V gene, CDR1 is GTSNPN and CDR2 is SVGIG (reference sequence). The CDR3 has 19 residues. Trimming at V came to 2 bases and at J to 3 bases, leaving 21 bases not matched to a gene. This CDR3 is CAWSRGGSRGAGGLYEQYF. Written as DNA, the CDR3 is TGTGCCTGGAGTCGTGGGGGGTCCAGGGGTGCGGGAGGCCTCTACGAGCAGTACTTC. The full variable domain, rest sourced from reference TRBV30 and TRBJ2-7, is SQTIHQWPATLVQPVGSPLSLECTVEGTSNPNLYWYRQAAGRGLQLLFYSVGIGQISSEVPQNLSASRPQDRQFILSSKKLLLSDSGFYLCAWSRGGSRGAGGLYEQYFGPGTRLTVT.

The chain is built from TRBV30 and TRBJ2-1; D gene uncertain. CDR3 length: 12 residues. The germline CDR1 and CDR2 sequences are GTSNPN and SVGIG (reference sequence). V was pared by 3 bases and J by 6 bases, with 9 bases between. The CDR3 reads CAWRLRTNEQFF. CDR3 DNA sequence: TGTGCCTGGAGGCTCCGTACCAATGAGCAGTTCTTC.

This clone was found a few times. The chain combines TRBV5-4 with TRBJ2-5; no firm D call. Germline CDR1 SGHNT, CDR2 YYREEE (reference sequence). There are 13 residues in the CDR3. V was pared by 0 bases and J by 2 bases, with 5 bases between. The CDR3 sequence is CASSLAPQETQYF. The CDR3 nucleotides are TGTGCCAGCAGCTTGGCTCCGCAAGAGACCCAGTACTTC.